The rows below give T cell receptor beta chains drawn from one sample of a study of blood T cells in healthy people across ages. TCRdb re-called the 5' RACE reads with MiXCR, one entry per CDR3 protein. The repertoire consists of over 600,000 distinct CDR3 sequences, with over 20% occurring once and the leading ten covering 3% to 4%. Sequenced sample: blood. These receptors all come from a man aged 65 to 85 in good health. Both conserved end residues are part of each CDR3. A D gene is named only where the DNA matches it firmly. Expanded clones get a size class; other rows say once, few or many, or leave the size out.

V gene	D gene	clone size	J gene	CDR3 DNA	CDR3 protein
TRBV27	TRBD2	few	TRBJ2-7	TGTGCCAGCAGCGGAGCGGGAATCTCCTACGAGCAGTACTTC	CASSGAGISYEQYF
TRBV2	.	few	TRBJ2-3	TGTGCCAGCAGTGAAGCTGCTAGCACAGATACGCAGTATTTT	CASSEAASTDTQYF
TRBV5-1	.	many	TRBJ2-5	TGCGCCAGCAGCCCCCGGGGGAGACAAGAGACCCAGTACTTC	CASSPRGRQETQYF
TRBV24-1	.	.	TRBJ2-4	TGTGCCACCAGTGATTTCTGTCCCAGATACTTC	CATSDFCPRYF
TRBV2	.	few	TRBJ2-4	TGTGCCAGCAGTAGCCAGGGGAACATTCAGTACTTC	CASSSQGNIQYF
TRBV10-3	TRBD1	few	TRBJ1-1	TGTGCCATCAGATCCACAGGGGGCAACGCTGAAGCTTTCTTT	CAIRSTGGNAEAFF
TRBV6-1	TRBD2	few	TRBJ2-5	TGTGCCAGCAGCCACGGGGGACTATGGGAGACTAGCGGGGAGACCCAGTACTTC	CASSHGGLWETSGETQYF
TRBV20-1	.	.	TRBJ2-1	TGCAGTGCCGCCCTTGACTTGAAAAGGAATGAGCAGTTCTTC	CSAALDLKRNEQFF
TRBV2	TRBD2	few	TRBJ2-1	TGTGCCAGCTCAGCCCAAGGTAGCGGGATATACAATGAGCAGTTCTTC	CASSAQGSGIYNEQFF
TRBV10-3	TRBD1	few	TRBJ2-5	TGTGCCATCAGGGGACAGGGAGAGACCCAGTACTTC	CAIRGQGETQYF
TRBV29-1	.	few	TRBJ2-2	TGCAGCGTCATGTCATTAGTGAACACCGGGGAGCTGTTTTTT	CSVMSLVNTGELFF
TRBV24-1	TRBD1	.	TRBJ1-2	TGTGCCACCAGTGATTCCGGGACAGTCTATGGCTACACCTTC	CATSDSGTVYGYTF
TRBV7-2	TRBD1	.	TRBJ2-6	TGTGCCAGCAGCTTAGTTGCAGGGGGCTATACTGGGGCCAACGTCCTGACTTTC	CASSLVAGGYTGANVLTF
TRBV9	.	many	TRBJ2-5	TGTGCCAGCAGCCAAGGCTCCAGAGAGACCCAGTACTTC	CASSQGSRETQYF
TRBV7-9	TRBD2	many	TRBJ2-1	TGTGCCAGCAGCCGCTTAGACGGGGGGAATGAGCAGTTCTTC	CASSRLDGGNEQFF
TRBV7-7	.	.	TRBJ2-5	TGTGCTAGCAGCTTAGGGCCAGATATTGAGGAGACCCAGTACTTC	CASSLGPDIEETQYF
TRBV6-1	TRBD1	many	TRBJ2-1	TGTGCCAGCAGTGAACTAGGACAGGGCTCCAATGAGCAGTTCTTC	CASSELGQGSNEQFF
TRBV7-3	TRBD1	.	TRBJ2-5	TGTGCCAGCAGCCGTAACAGGGGGGCTGGGGAGACCCAGTACTTC	CASSRNRGAGETQYF
TRBV24-1	TRBD2	few	TRBJ2-4	TGTGCCACCAGTGATGGCTCTAGCGGTACCAAAAACATTCAGTACTTC	CATSDGSSGTKNIQYF
TRBV5-1	.	.	TRBJ1-1	TGCGCCAGCAGGGGATGGGCAGGGGACACTGAAGCTTTCTTT	CASRGWAGDTEAFF
TRBV29-1	.	.	TRBJ1-4	TGCAGCGTGGGGTCAGGGTTAACTAATGAAAAACTGTTTTTT	CSVGSGLTNEKLFF
TRBV20-1	.	.	TRBJ2-3	TGCAGTGCTAGAGTAGGCAGGGGTGTTACAGATACGCAGTATTTT	CSARVGRGVTDTQYF
TRBV2	TRBD1	.	TRBJ2-1	TGTGCCAGCCTTTCGGGCGCAGGGGGTATGGATGAGCAGTTCTTC	CASLSGAGGMDEQFF
TRBV9	.	.	TRBJ1-2	TGTGCCAGCAGCGTAGCAGGGATTGGCTATGGCTACACCTTC	CASSVAGIGYGYTF
TRBV5-1	TRBD1	.	TRBJ2-7	TGCGCCAGCAGCGTGGAGCAACGGACAGGCACCTACGAGCAGTACTTC	CASSVEQRTGTYEQYF
TRBV29-1	.	.	TRBJ2-4	TGCAGCGTCGACAGAGGGGAGGACATTCAGTACTTC	CSVDRGEDIQYF
TRBV6-6	TRBD1	many	TRBJ1-2	TGTGCCAGCGCGATTAGTACAAACAGGGGAGACTATGGCTACACCTTC	CASAISTNRGDYGYTF
TRBV4-1	TRBD2	.	TRBJ2-1	TGCGCCAGCAGGGGACTAGGGGTCTACAATGAGCGGTTCTTC	CASRGLGVYNERFF
TRBV12-3/TRBV12-4	.	few	TRBJ1-3	TGTGCCAGCAGTTTACTCGGGAGGATCTCTGGAAACACCATATATTTT	CASSLLGRISGNTIYF
TRBV2	TRBD2	many	TRBJ2-5	TGTGCCCTTGATCGGGGGGGCCAAGAGACCCAGTACTTC	CALDRGGQETQYF
TRBV27	.	.	TRBJ1-2	TGTGCCAGCAGTTTATCGGGGGGACTATATGGCTACACCTTC	CASSLSGGLYGYTF
TRBV7-9	.	few	TRBJ2-2	TGTGCCAGCAGCTTAGGGGCGAGCAGAGACACCGGGGAGCTGTTTTTT	CASSLGASRDTGELFF
TRBV6-2/TRBV6-3	.	.	TRBJ2-5	TGTGCCAGCAGGCGGGGACAATCGGAGACCCAGTACTTC	CASRRGQSETQYF
TRBV5-1	.	.	TRBJ2-4	TGCGCCAGCAGCCCCTTCCAGGGCTGGGACATTCAGTACTTC	CASSPFQGWDIQYF
TRBV12-3/TRBV12-4	.	many	TRBJ2-6	TGTGCCAGCCGGAGCTCTGGGGCCAACGTCCTGACTTTC	CASRSSGANVLTF
TRBV4-3	.	.	TRBJ1-1	TGCGCCAGCAGCCAAGGACTGGGGAACACTGAAGCTTTCTTT	CASSQGLGNTEAFF
TRBV20-1	.	.	TRBJ2-2	TGCAGTGCTAGAGAGAGGACGGGGGAGAACACCGGGGAGCTGTTTTTT	CSARERTGENTGELFF
TRBV10-3	.	few	TRBJ2-7	TGTGCCATCAGGGACCCCGTCCCCACCTACGAGCAGTACTTC	CAIRDPVPTYEQYF
TRBV3-1	TRBD2	.	TRBJ2-1	TGTGCCAGCAGCCAAGTGTTTAGCGGGAGGCATCGAAGCTCCTACAATGAGCAGTTCTTC	CASSQVFSGRHRSSYNEQFF
TRBV6-5	.	.	TRBJ2-7	TGTGCCAGCAGTTACGGGCGAACCTACGAGCAGTACTTC	CASSYGRTYEQYF
TRBV5-6	TRBD2	.	TRBJ2-2	TGTGCCAGCAGCCTACAGCTAGCGGGAATGGGCGGGGAGCTGTTTTTT	CASSLQLAGMGGELFF
TRBV5-1	.	few	TRBJ2-7	TGCGCCAGCAGTATGGGAGGAGGGAACGAGCAGTACTTC	CASSMGGGNEQYF
TRBV29-1	TRBD2	few	TRBJ2-5	TGCAGCGGGAGGGAGGGGTCGACCCGGTACTTC	CSGREGSTRYF
TRBV28	.	.	TRBJ2-5	TGTGCCAGCAGTCCATGGGGGAGCGACCAAGAGACCCAGTACTTC	CASSPWGSDQETQYF
TRBV20-1	TRBD1	.	TRBJ2-7	TGCAGTGCTAGCTCAGGGGGCTTAAACGAGCAGTACTTC	CSASSGGLNEQYF
TRBV2	.	many	TRBJ1-4	TGTGCCAGCAGGGGAGGGAGTGAAAAACTGTTTTTT	CASRGGSEKLFF
TRBV7-6	.	many	TRBJ2-1	TGTGCCAGCAGCTTACGGGGTGACTACAATGAGCAGTTCTTC	CASSLRGDYNEQFF